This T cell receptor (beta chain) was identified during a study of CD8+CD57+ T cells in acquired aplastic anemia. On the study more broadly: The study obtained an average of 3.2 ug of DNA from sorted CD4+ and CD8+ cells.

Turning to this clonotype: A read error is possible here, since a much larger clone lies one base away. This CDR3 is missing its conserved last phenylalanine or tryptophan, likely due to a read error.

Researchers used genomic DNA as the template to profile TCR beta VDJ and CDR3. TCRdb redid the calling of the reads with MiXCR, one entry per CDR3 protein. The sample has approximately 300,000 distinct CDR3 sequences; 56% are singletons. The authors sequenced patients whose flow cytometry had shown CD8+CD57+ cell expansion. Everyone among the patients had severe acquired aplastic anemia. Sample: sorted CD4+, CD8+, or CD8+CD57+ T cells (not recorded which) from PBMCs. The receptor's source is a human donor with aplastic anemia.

The CDR3 protein is CASGRTGLGGETQYS. DNA of the CDR3: TGTGCCAGCGGCCGCACGGGTTTGGGGGGAGAGACCCAGTACTCC. The chain combines TRBV6-5 with TRBJ2-5, with D possibly TRBD2 on 6 matching bases. The germline CDR1 and CDR2 sequences are MNHEY and SVGAGI. This CDR3 contains 15 residues. With 8 bases removed from V and 4 bases from J, the gap between germline ends came to 20 bases.